Listed below are T cell receptor beta chains from one sample, sequenced in a study of spatial heterogeneity in lung cancer. TCRdb analysed the 5' RACE reads with MiXCR anew, one entry per CDR3 protein. The table has around 120,000 distinct CDR3 sequences, 10% to 15% seen once; the top ten hold roughly 15%. The sequencing here drew on PBMCs, taken at follow-up. Receptor source: a male donor with early-stage non-small cell lung cancer. CDR3s include the opening cysteine and the closing phenylalanine or tryptophan. D genes are given only for firm matches. Expanded clones get a size class; other rows say once, few or many, or leave the size out.

D | size | J | V | CDR3 | DNA
- | many | TRBJ2-1 | TRBV6-5 | CASSYSISNEQFF | TGTGCCAGCAGTTACTCGATAAGCAATGAGCAGTTCTTC
- | - | TRBJ1-6 | TRBV28 | CASSFRGSSNSPLHF | TGTGCCAGCAGTTTTAGGGGCAGTTCTAATTCACCCCTCCACTTT
- | - | TRBJ1-4 | TRBV7-9 | CASSLVGNEKLFF | TGTGCCAGCAGCTTGGTAGGGAATGAAAAACTGTTTTTT
TRBD1 | - | TRBJ1-1 | TRBV18 | CASSPNRGYEAFF | TGTGCCAGCTCACCAAACAGGGGGTATGAAGCTTTCTTT
TRBD1 | few | TRBJ2-7 | TRBV5-1 | CASSPGTGYSYEQYF | TGCGCCAGCAGCCCCGGGACAGGGTACTCCTACGAGCAGTACTTC
- | few | TRBJ2-3 | TRBV4-2 | CASSQADSADTQYF | TGTGCCAGCAGCCAAGCGGATAGTGCAGATACGCAGTATTTT
- | - | TRBJ1-2 | TRBV5-1 | CASSLEGSNYGYTF | TGCGCCAGCAGCTTAGAAGGGTCTAACTATGGCTACACCTTC
- | few | TRBJ2-5 | TRBV5-5 | CASSLWYRQETQYF | TGTGCCAGCAGCTTGTGGTACAGGCAAGAGACCCAGTACTTC
- | few | TRBJ2-1 | TRBV7-3 | CASSLTGVYNEQFF | TGTGCCAGCAGCTTAACCGGAGTTTACAATGAGCAGTTCTTC
TRBD1 | many | TRBJ1-2 | TRBV12-3/TRBV12-4 | CASSTTGKGSYGYTF | TGTGCCAGCAGTACGACAGGGAAGGGCAGCTATGGCTACACCTTC
- | many | TRBJ2-7 | TRBV29-1 | CSSSTGPYEQYF | TGCAGCTCCTCGACAGGACCCTACGAGCAGTACTTC
- | many | TRBJ1-1 | TRBV7-2 | CASSRYAEAFF | TGTGCCAGCAGCCGCTACGCTGAAGCTTTCTTT
- | - | TRBJ2-7 | TRBV4-1 | CASSQGALYEQYF | TGCGCCAGCAGCCAAGGGGCATTATACGAGCAGTACTTC
- | few | TRBJ2-4 | TRBV9 | CASSVDQGAAAKNIQYF | TGTGCCAGCAGCGTAGATCAGGGAGCGGCGGCCAAAAACATTCAGTACTTC
- | many | TRBJ2-3 | TRBV20-1 | CSAGSRADTQYF | TGCAGTGCCGGGTCCAGGGCAGATACGCAGTATTTT
- | - | TRBJ2-7 | TRBV9 | CASSPPVGSYEQYF | TGTGCCAGCAGCCCCCCCGTGGGCTCCTACGAGCAGTACTTC
- | - | TRBJ2-6 | TRBV25-1 | CASSETGANVLTF | TGTGCCAGCAGTGAAACTGGGGCCAACGTCCTGACTTTC
- | many | TRBJ2-7 | TRBV3-1 | CASSQEVGTRSQYF | TGTGCCAGCAGCCAAGAAGTGGGGACACGTTCGCAGTACTTC
- | few | TRBJ1-2 | TRBV11-2 | CASSLGGSGYTF | TGTGCCAGCAGCTTAGGGGGATCTGGCTACACCTTC
- | few | TRBJ1-2 | TRBV5-5 | CASSLDGFGEYGYTF | TGTGCCAGCAGCTTGGATGGATTTGGAGAGTATGGCTACACCTTC
TRBD1 | many | TRBJ2-7 | TRBV11-2 | CASSLGQVSYEQYF | TGTGCCAGCAGCCTGGGACAGGTGTCCTACGAGCAGTACTTC
TRBD1 | many | TRBJ2-1 | TRBV20-1 | CSARGSTGNVYNEQFF | TGCAGTGCTAGAGGCTCGACAGGGAATGTCTACAATGAGCAGTTCTTC
TRBD1 | - | TRBJ1-1 | TRBV20-1 | CSASRTGREPEAFF | TGCAGTGCTTCTAGGACAGGGCGTGAACCTGAAGCTTTCTTT
TRBD1 | - | TRBJ2-2 | TRBV12-3/TRBV12-4 | CASRPRTGNTGELFF | TGTGCCAGCAGACCTCGGACAGGCAACACCGGGGAGCTGTTTTTT
TRBD2 | - | TRBJ2-3 | TRBV4-2 | CASSRGGADTQYF | TGTGCCAGCAGCCGCGGGGGGGCAGATACGCAGTATTTT
TRBD1 | few | TRBJ1-6 | TRBV9 | CASSVAQGATSPLHF | TGTGCCAGCAGCGTAGCTCAGGGGGCGACTTCACCCCTCCACTTT
- | many | TRBJ1-5 | TRBV7-9 | CASSLGTQPQHF | TGTGCCAGCAGCTTGGGGACGCAGCCCCAGCATTTT
- | many | TRBJ1-1 | TRBV5-5 | CASSLSRWETEAFF | TGTGCCAGCAGCTTGAGCAGGTGGGAGACTGAAGCTTTCTTT
- | - | TRBJ1-2 | TRBV19 | CASSTRIGSQGFNGYTF | TGTGCCAGTAGTACCCGAATAGGCTCACAGGGATTTAATGGCTACACCTTC
- | many | TRBJ1-2 | TRBV29-1 | CSVEDGRDGYGYTF | TGCAGCGTTGAAGATGGCCGGGATGGGTATGGCTACACCTTC
- | few | TRBJ2-7 | TRBV9 | CASSETTVGQQYF | TGTGCCAGCAGCGAAACGACGGTTGGTCAGCAGTACTTC
TRBD1 | few | TRBJ1-2 | TRBV6-5 | CASNAGGLYGYTF | TGTGCCAGCAATGCAGGGGGACTATATGGCTACACCTTC
- | many | TRBJ1-2 | TRBV28 | CASSLDSNYGYTF | TGTGCCAGCAGTCTCGACAGTAACTATGGCTACACCTTC
TRBD1 | many | TRBJ1-2 | TRBV10-3 | CAIMGQSDNYGYTF | TGTGCCATAATGGGACAGAGTGATAACTATGGCTACACCTTC
TRBD2 | few | TRBJ2-1 | TRBV12-3/TRBV12-4 | CASSHGTSGAVLNEQFF | TGTGCCAGCAGCCATGGGACTAGCGGGGCCGTTTTGAATGAGCAGTTCTTC
- | - | TRBJ2-7 | TRBV28 | CASSYRDLWTYEQYF | TGTGCCAGCAGTTACCGGGACCTTTGGACCTACGAGCAGTACTTC
- | - | TRBJ2-3 | TRBV9 | CASSVGPHGAGDTQYF | TGTGCCAGCAGCGTAGGCCCCCACGGTGCTGGAGATACGCAGTATTTT
- | few | TRBJ1-5 | TRBV28 | CASSRPSSPQVQHF | TGTGCCAGCAGTCGACCCTCTAGTCCCCAGGTCCAGCATTTT
- | few | TRBJ1-5 | TRBV4-1 | CASSQGVTGNQPQHF | TGCGCCAGCAGCCAAGGGGTGACAGGAAATCAGCCCCAGCATTTT
- | - | TRBJ2-3 | TRBV29-1 | CSVERGAGSRGDTQYF | TGCAGCGTTGAACGGGGAGCGGGGAGCAGGGGAGATACGCAGTATTTT
TRBD1 | few | TRBJ1-2 | TRBV25-1 | CASTGQGESYGYTF | TGTGCCAGCACCGGACAGGGGGAAAGCTATGGCTACACCTTC
TRBD2 | few | TRBJ2-7 | TRBV12-3/TRBV12-4 | CASSLGSSGGLDEQYF | TGTGCCAGCAGTTTAGGAAGTAGCGGGGGATTGGACGAGCAGTACTTC